The rows below give T cell receptor beta chains drawn from one sample of a study of blood T cell repertoires in COVID-19. TCRdb keeps only in-frame clones here, not all; method: immunoSEQ multiplex PCR. The data show 150,000 to 200,000 clones, more than 90% seen once. Sample: peripheral blood. The receptors derive from a man aged 50 or older with acute or convalescent COVID-19. Both conserved end residues are part of each CDR3. Fields, in order: V gene, clone size, J gene, D gene, CDR3 protein, CDR3 DNA. D genes are given only for firm matches. Clone size appears in some rows only: once, few, many, or a class for an expanded clone.

>TRBV3-1/TRBV3-2|-|TRBJ1-1|-
CASSQILGNTEAFF
TGTGCCAGCAGCCAGATACTTGGGAACACTGAAGCTTTCTTT
>TRBV10-3|-|TRBJ1-3|-
CAISESNAGAGNTIYF
TGTGCCATCAGTGAGTCGAACGCAGGGGCTGGAAACACCATATATTTT
>TRBV2|-|TRBJ2-3|-
CASQAGTYTDTQYF
TGTGCCAGCCAAGCCGGGACTTACACAGATACGCAGTATTTT
>TRBV5-1|-|TRBJ1-3|-
CASSLDGGGFGNTIYF
TGCGCCAGCAGCTTGGACGGCGGGGGCTTTGGAAACACCATATATTTT
>TRBV15|-|TRBJ2-2|TRBD2
CATSPLAGEAGELFF
TGTGCCACCAGCCCCCTAGCGGGGGAGGCCGGGGAGCTGTTTTTT
>TRBV5-8|-|TRBJ1-3|-
CASSLVFNTGSGNTIYF
TGTGCCAGCAGCTTGGTCTTTAATACCGGCTCTGGAAACACCATATATTTT
>TRBV29-1|-|TRBJ2-1|TRBD2
CSVVSWASGLSYNEQFF
TGCAGCGTTGTTTCTTGGGCTAGCGGGCTCTCCTACAATGAGCAGTTCTTC
>TRBV28|-|TRBJ2-1|TRBD2
CASSSPGLAGLEQFF
TGTGCCAGCAGTTCACCGGGACTAGCGGGACTTGAGCAGTTCTTC
>TRBV5-1|-|TRBJ1-1|-
CASSFEGGGTEAFF
TGCGCCAGCAGCTTCGAGGGTGGCGGCACTGAAGCTTTCTTT
>TRBV7-3|-|TRBJ2-5|TRBD2
CASSLMGLAKETQYF
TGTGCCAGCAGCTTAATGGGACTAGCAAAGGAGACCCAGTACTTC
>TRBV5-4|-|TRBJ2-5|-
CASSSDSHGAQYF
TGTGCCAGCAGCTCCGACAGCCATGGGGCCCAGTACTTC
>TRBV6-5|-|TRBJ2-4|TRBD1
CASSRGGADIQYF
TGTGCCAGCAGTAGAGGGGGCGCGGACATTCAGTACTTC
>TRBV7-9|-|TRBJ2-2|TRBD1
CASSSQAWTGGTGELFF
TGTGCCAGCAGCTCCCAGGCGTGGACAGGGGGCACCGGGGAGCTGTTTTTT
>TRBV7-3|-|TRBJ1-1|-
CASSLQGNTEAFF
TGTGCCAGCAGCTTACAGGGGAACACTGAAGCTTTCTTT
>TRBV30|-|TRBJ1-4|TRBD1
CAWGQGIVATNEKLFF
TGTGCCTGGGGACAGGGGATAGTTGCAACTAATGAAAAACTGTTTTTT
>TRBV6-5|-|TRBJ2-1|TRBD1
CASSSWTGDYNEQFF
TGTGCCAGCAGTAGCTGGACAGGGGACTACAATGAGCAGTTCTTC
>TRBV7-8|-|TRBJ2-5|TRBD2
CASSSGWRGGRVGETQYF
TGTGCCAGCAGCTCAGGGTGGCGGGGGGGCCGAGTGGGAGAGACCCAGTACTTC
>TRBV30|-|TRBJ1-1|-
CAWRTQVGVAFF
TGTGCCTGGAGAACACAGGTTGGAGTAGCTTTCTTT
>TRBV13|-|TRBJ2-2|-
CASSFHGVMNTGELFF
TGTGCCAGCAGCTTTCACGGGGTGATGAACACCGGGGAGCTGTTTTTT
>TRBV15|-|TRBJ1-6|-
CATGGENSPLHF
TGTGCCACCGGAGGGGAAAATTCACCCCTCCACTTT
>TRBV11-2|-|TRBJ2-1|-
CASSSSATGLNEQFF
TGTGCCAGCAGCTCGAGCGCAACAGGTCTCAATGAGCAGTTCTTC
>TRBV7-2|-|TRBJ2-7|-
CASSPTVGEQYF
TGTGCCAGCAGCCCAACCGTCGGCGAGCAGTACTTC
>TRBV19|-|TRBJ2-2|TRBD2
CASSLLAGGHTGELFF
TGTGCCAGTAGTCTCTTAGCGGGGGGACACACCGGGGAGCTGTTTTTT
>TRBV7-6|-|TRBJ1-5|-
CASSLEVGGHAQPQHF
TGTGCCAGCAGCTTAGAGGTGGGGGGTCACGCTCAGCCCCAGCATTTT
>TRBV28|-|TRBJ2-7|-
CASRLRGAPYEQYF
TGTGCCAGCCGGCTCCGGGGGGCCCCCTACGAGCAGTACTTC
>TRBV29-1|-|TRBJ1-2|-
CSVEEAEFYGYTF
TGCAGCGTTGAAGAGGCTGAATTCTATGGCTACACCTTC
>TRBV27|-|TRBJ1-1|TRBD1
CASSFKTGGNTEAFF
TGTGCCAGCAGTTTTAAGACAGGGGGTAACACTGAAGCTTTCTTT
>TRBV7-3|few|TRBJ2-5|TRBD2
CASSLTGGEEETQYF
TGTGCCAGCAGCTTAACCGGGGGGGAGGAAGAGACCCAGTACTTC
>TRBV28|-|TRBJ2-7|-
CASSSTPGTGTYEQYF
TGTGCCAGCAGTTCTACCCCCGGGACTGGGACCTACGAGCAGTACTTC
>TRBV18|-|TRBJ2-3|-
CASSPLYGGDTQYF
TGTGCCAGCTCACCCCTGTACGGAGGGGATACGCAGTATTTT
>TRBV6-1|-|TRBJ1-1|-
CASSESLRGGPYTEAFF
TGTGCCAGCAGTGAAAGTCTGCGGGGAGGACCCTACACTGAAGCTTTCTTT
>TRBV28|-|TRBJ2-2|TRBD2
CASSPPGLAGVRELFF
TGTGCCAGCAGTCCCCCGGGACTAGCGGGAGTCCGGGAGCTGTTTTTT
>TRBV7-9|-|TRBJ2-1|-
CASSLPRGDSHEQFF
TGTGCCAGCAGCTTACCCCGCGGGGACAGCCATGAGCAGTTCTTC
>TRBV19|-|TRBJ2-1|TRBD1
CASSIRTGNNEQFF
TGTGCCAGTAGTATCCGGACAGGTAATAATGAGCAGTTCTTC
>TRBV21-1|-|TRBJ2-7|-
CASSKLNSIGRRGKGYEQYF
TGTGCCAGCAGCAAATTAAATTCCATTGGGCGCAGGGGTAAAGGCTACGAGCAGTACTTC
>TRBV2|-|TRBJ2-2|TRBD2
CASSASGRNTGELFF
TGTGCCAGCAGTGCTAGCGGGCGGAACACCGGGGAGCTGTTTTTT
>TRBV6-5|-|TRBJ1-5|-
CASGQGNQPQHF
TGTGCCAGCGGCCAGGGGAATCAGCCCCAGCATTTT
>TRBV7-9|-|TRBJ1-1|-
CASSTAKGGSHTEAFF
TGTGCCAGCAGCACAGCGAAGGGGGGGAGTCACACTGAAGCTTTCTTT
>TRBV19|-|TRBJ1-6|-
CASSMFGVDSPLHF
TGTGCCAGTAGTATGTTCGGGGTGGATTCACCCCTCCACTTT
>TRBV7-9|-|TRBJ1-3|TRBD1
CASSPHRGSSGNTIYF
TGTGCCAGCAGCCCCCACAGGGGTAGTTCTGGAAACACCATATATTTT
>TRBV5-1|-|TRBJ1-3|-
CASSERTSGNTIYF
TGCGCCAGCAGCGAGCGGACCTCTGGAAACACCATATATTTT
>TRBV7-2|-|TRBJ2-2|TRBD2
CASSPGLGGSGSSTGELFF
TGTGCCAGCAGCCCAGGACTAGGCGGGAGTGGTTCGAGCACCGGGGAGCTGTTTTTT
>TRBV4-1|-|TRBJ2-2|-
CASSQRLGSTGELFF
TGCGCCAGCAGCCAAAGACTAGGGAGCACCGGGGAGCTGTTTTTT
>TRBV11-2|once|TRBJ2-1|TRBD2
CASSPLGTSGYNEQFF
TGTGCCAGCAGCCCACTTGGGACTAGCGGATACAATGAGCAGTTCTTC
>TRBV27|-|TRBJ2-3|TRBD2
CASTTRGVAGYPSTDTQYF
TGTGCCAGCACCACCCGAGGGGTAGCGGGGTACCCTAGCACAGATACGCAGTATTTT
>TRBV7-2|few|TRBJ2-7|TRBD1
CASSLKGAAGHEQYF
TGTGCCAGCAGCTTAAAGGGGGCCGCGGGTCACGAGCAGTACTTC
>TRBV9|-|TRBJ1-3|-
CASSVDSGAPGNTIYF
TGTGCCAGCAGCGTAGATTCCGGTGCCCCTGGAAACACCATATATTTT
>TRBV30|-|TRBJ2-1|TRBD1
CAWSLTGVANEQFF
TGTGCCTGGAGTCTTACAGGGGTGGCCAATGAGCAGTTCTTC
>TRBV24-1|-|TRBJ1-5|-
CATSDPSSNQPQHF
TGTGCCACCAGTGACCCGTCTAGCAATCAGCCCCAGCATTTT
>TRBV30|-|TRBJ2-3|TRBD2
CAWGLAGTDTQYF
TGTGCCTGGGGACTAGCGGGCACAGATACGCAGTATTTT
>TRBV4-1|few|TRBJ1-2|TRBD1
CASSSRTGRANYGYTF
TGCGCCAGCAGCTCTCGGACAGGAAGAGCTAACTATGGCTACACCTTC
>TRBV28|-|TRBJ1-2|TRBD1
CASSFGTGGPYDYTF
TGTGCCAGCAGTTTCGGGACAGGGGGCCCTTATGACTACACCTTC
>TRBV27|-|TRBJ1-1|TRBD1
CASSSDRVLTEAFF
TGTGCCAGCAGTTCCGACAGGGTGCTCACTGAAGCTTTCTTT
>TRBV2|-|TRBJ2-7|TRBD2
CASNGLAGVLDEQYF
TGTGCCAGCAATGGACTAGCGGGAGTTTTAGACGAGCAGTACTTC
>TRBV18|-|TRBJ2-5|TRBD2
CASSPRWTSGYQETQYF
TGTGCCAGCTCACCACGATGGACTAGCGGTTACCAAGAGACCCAGTACTTC